The T cell receptor beta chain under discussion was sequenced for a study of blood T cell repertoires in COVID-19. After removal of 4 bases from V and 0 bases from J, the junction contained 11 bases not matched to a gene. Germline assignment: CDR1 SGHVS and CDR2 FQNEAQ. This CDR3 has 19 residues. Authors' analysis steps: Amplified reference gene primers provided the basis for estimating nucleated cell counts. Sequenced by immunoSEQ multiplex PCR; TCRdb stores in-frame clones only, minus some. V, J and clone size are taken as reported in that table, and D and trimming were inferred from the DNA itself. The repertoire holds about 110,000 clones, with over 70% as singletons.

Sequencing used peripheral blood. The J gene is TRBJ2-1, the V gene TRBV7-8, with 11 bases identical to TRBD2. The clonotype was recovered from a human donor with acute or convalescent COVID-19. The donor label of this sample is uncertain. The CDR3 region has the DNA TGTGCCAGCAGCTCCTCAGGGACTAGCGGCTCCAGCTCCTACAATGAGCAGTTCTTC. This translates into CASSSSGTSGSSSYNEQFF.